This is a list of T cell receptor beta chains from one sample in a study of cytotoxic CD8 clonotypes in ibrutinib-treated CLL. Data came from immunoSEQ multiplex PCR; TCRdb stores just in-frame clones and leaves some out. This sample has about 72,000 clones, with roughly two thirds found just once. Specimen: PBMCs, collected after 12 months of ibrutinib treatment. The receptor source for this set is a human donor with chronic lymphocytic leukemia. CDR3s include the opening cysteine and the closing phenylalanine or tryptophan. A D gene is named only where the DNA matches it firmly. The size of a clone is reported for some rows only, either as once, few or many, or as a class for expanded clones.

>TRBV11-1|.|.|TRBJ1-2
TGTGCCAGCAGCTTAGGGGGATCCAACTATGGCTACACCTTC
CASSLGGSNYGYTF
>TRBV27|.|TRBD1|TRBJ1-1
TGTGCCAGCAGTTTCTTACAGGGGACTGAAGCTTTCTTT
CASSFLQGTEAFF
>TRBV14|once|.|TRBJ2-5
TGTGCCAGCAGAGCCCTTGGGCAAGAGACCCAGTACTTC
CASRALGQETQYF
>TRBV30|.|.|TRBJ1-2
TGTGTCTGGAGTCGGGGAGGCCTTGACTATGGCTACACCTTC
CVWSRGGLDYGYTF
>TRBV19|.|.|TRBJ2-5
TGTGCCAGTAGTATTCGGGACCCAGGGACCCAGTACTTC
CASSIRDPGTQYF
>TRBV19|.|.|TRBJ1-1
TGTGCCAGTAGACACCACACTGAAGCTTTCTTT
CASRHHTEAFF
>TRBV2|.|TRBD2|TRBJ2-1
TGTGCCAGCAGTGAAGCTTCGGGACTAGCGCGCTCCTACAATGAGCAGTTCTTC
CASSEASGLARSYNEQFF
>TRBV4-3|.|.|TRBJ1-6
TGCGCCAGCAGCCAATCAGGGACCGGCGATTCACCCCTCCACTTT
CASSQSGTGDSPLHF
>TRBV28|.|.|TRBJ1-1
TGTGCCAGCAGCCTCCAAGGACTCGGAGCTTTCTTT
CASSLQGLGAFF
>TRBV10-3|once|TRBD1|TRBJ1-1
TGTGCCATCAGTTTGGACAGGGGAGAGACTGAAGCTTTCTTT
CAISLDRGETEAFF
>TRBV6-5|.|.|TRBJ1-5
TGTGCCAGCGGCACCCCCAATCAGCCCCAGCATTTT
CASGTPNQPQHF
>TRBV7-2|.|.|TRBJ1-6
TGTGCCAGCAGCTCCGTCGTGGGGCAGGGCAATTCACCCCTCCACTTT
CASSSVVGQGNSPLHF
>TRBV19|.|TRBD1|TRBJ2-1
TGTGCCAGTAGTATAGTAGGGGGCAGTGAGCAGTTCTTC
CASSIVGGSEQFF
>TRBV6-6|.|.|TRBJ1-1
TGTGCCAGCAGTCGATCCCGACACAGCACTGAAGCTTTCTTT
CASSRSRHSTEAFF
>TRBV4-3|.|TRBD2|TRBJ2-7
TGCGCCAGCAGCCAAGCCGGGCTAGCGGGAGCCTACGAGCAGTACTTC
CASSQAGLAGAYEQYF
>TRBV6-1|.|.|TRBJ2-7
TGTGCCAGCAGTACGGACAGTTTTCCCTACGAGCAGTACTTC
CASSTDSFPYEQYF
>TRBV7-9|.|.|TRBJ2-7
TGTGCCAGCAGTGAGGTTGGCCCCGGGCACTACGAGCAGTACTTC
CASSEVGPGHYEQYF
>TRBV15|.|TRBD2|TRBJ2-4
TGTGCCACCAGCAGAGAGGCGGGGGTTCGGGCCAAAAACATTCAGTACTTC
CATSREAGVRAKNIQYF
>TRBV7-2|.|.|TRBJ1-4
TGTGCCAGCAGCTTAGTTGGTAGTAATGAAAAACTGTTTTTT
CASSLVGSNEKLFF
>TRBV30|.|.|TRBJ1-1
TGTGCCTCATTGAACACTGAAGCTTTCTTT
CASLNTEAFF
>TRBV11-2|.|TRBD2|TRBJ2-5
TGTGCCAGCAGCTTAGACCCAATAGCGGGGGTCTATAAGGAGACCCAGTACTTC
CASSLDPIAGVYKETQYF
>TRBV4-3|.|TRBD1|TRBJ2-5
TGCGCCAGCAGCTTTTCCGACAGGGCGGGCGAGACCCAGTACTTC
CASSFSDRAGETQYF
>TRBV7-3|.|TRBD1|TRBJ2-6
TGTGCCAGCAGCTACACCGGGACAGGGGCCGCTGGGGCCAACGTCCTGACTTTC
CASSYTGTGAAGANVLTF
>TRBV27|.|TRBD2|TRBJ2-3
TGTGCCAGCAGTTTATGGGGACTAACGCGTGCAGATACGCAGTATTTT
CASSLWGLTRADTQYF
>TRBV19|.|.|TRBJ2-3
TGTGCCAGTAGTATAACTTCGGCCGACACAGATACGCAGTATTTT
CASSITSADTDTQYF
>TRBV7-2|.|.|TRBJ2-6
TGTGCCAGCAGCACCCGGACAGCCTCTGGGGCCAACGTCCTGACTTTC
CASSTRTASGANVLTF
>TRBV9|.|.|TRBJ2-1
TGTGCCAGCAGCGTAGCGTACAATGAGCAGTTCTTC
CASSVAYNEQFF
>TRBV7-9|.|TRBD2|TRBJ2-7
TGTGCCAGCAGCCAGCCGCGGGGGAAGGGTTCCTACGAGCAGTACTTC
CASSQPRGKGSYEQYF
>TRBV2|few|.|TRBJ1-1
TGTGCCAGCCAGAGGGAATTAAACACTGAAGCTTTCTTT
CASQRELNTEAFF
>TRBV11-3|few|.|TRBJ2-7
TGTGCCAGCAGCCGTGGATCTAGCGCCTACGAGCAGTACTTC
CASSRGSSAYEQYF
>TRBV4-2|.|.|TRBJ1-1
TGTGCCAGCAGCCAAGATTGGTCTGCTGAAGCTTTCTTT
CASSQDWSAEAFF
>TRBV11-3|.|TRBD1|TRBJ2-1
TGTGCCAGCAGCTCCGGGACAGGGCACAATGAGCAGTTCTTC
CASSSGTGHNEQFF
>TRBV4-3|.|.|TRBJ2-1
TGCGCCAGCAGCCAAGATCAGGGTTCCTACAATGAGCAGTTCTTC
CASSQDQGSYNEQFF
>TRBV14|.|.|TRBJ2-2
TGTGCCAGCAGCCAAGTCCGGGGGACAGGGGAGCTGTTTTTT
CASSQVRGTGELFF
>TRBV6-6|once|.|TRBJ1-1
TGTGCCACCCACCGGACCTCCCATGAAGCTTTCTTT
CATHRTSHEAFF
>TRBV14|.|.|TRBJ2-5
TGTGCCAGCAAGGGGGACAATGGAGAGACCCAGTACTTC
CASKGDNGETQYF
>TRBV5-4|.|TRBD1|TRBJ2-3
TGTGCCAGCAACCTGGGGGACAGGGGGCAAGGAGATACGCAGTATTTT
CASNLGDRGQGDTQYF
>TRBV19|.|TRBD2|TRBJ2-3
TGTGCCAGTAGTTCCCCACGACTAGCGGGCCGCACAGATACGCAGTATTTT
CASSSPRLAGRTDTQYF
>TRBV13|few|TRBD1|TRBJ2-7
TGTGCCAGCAGCCCGACAGGGTCCTACGAGCAGTACTTC
CASSPTGSYEQYF
>TRBV19|.|.|TRBJ1-2
TGTGCCAGTAGTATTTCGGGGCAATATGGCTACACCTTC
CASSISGQYGYTF
>TRBV6-1|.|.|TRBJ2-7
TGTGCCAGCAGTGAACGATTAGGGTTCTACGAGCAGTACTTC
CASSERLGFYEQYF
>TRBV5-6|.|TRBD1|TRBJ1-5
TGTGCCAGCAGCTTGAGACAGGGGAGGGGTCAGCCCCAGCATTTT
CASSLRQGRGQPQHF